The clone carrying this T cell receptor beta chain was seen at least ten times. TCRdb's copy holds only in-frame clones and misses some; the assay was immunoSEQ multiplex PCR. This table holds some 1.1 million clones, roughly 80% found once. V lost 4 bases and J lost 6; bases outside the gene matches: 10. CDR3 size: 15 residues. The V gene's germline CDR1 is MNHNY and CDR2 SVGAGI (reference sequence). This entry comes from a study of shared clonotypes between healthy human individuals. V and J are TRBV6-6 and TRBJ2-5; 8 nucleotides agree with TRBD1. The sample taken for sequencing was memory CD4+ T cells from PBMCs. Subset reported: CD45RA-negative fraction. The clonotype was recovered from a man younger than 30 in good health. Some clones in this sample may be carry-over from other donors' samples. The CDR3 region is CASSSNRGSSKTQYF. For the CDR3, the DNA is TGTGCCAGCAGTTCGAACAGGGGGTCATCGAAGACCCAGTACTTC.